The 29 T cell receptor beta chains below all came from one sample that was sequenced in a study of blood T cell repertoires in COVID-19. The table came from immunoSEQ multiplex PCR; TCRdb's copy has only in-frame clones and leaves some out. The sample consists of 240,000 or so clones, about 83% of them appearing once. The sample was peripheral blood. The receptors stem from a man older than 75 with acute or convalescent COVID-19.

The CDR3 loop reads CASSLVSGATGELFF. In nucleotides, the CDR3 is TGTGCCAGCAGCTTAGTTAGCGGGGCCACCGGGGAGCTGTTTTTT. V usage is TRBV11-2 and J usage is TRBJ2-2; 8 bases are a match to TRBD2. CDR1 is SGHAT, CDR2 FQNNGV, per germline. With V trimmed by 1 base and J by 4 bases, 2 bases remained unmatched. The CDR3 loop spans 15 amino acids.

The chain links TRBV5-1 to TRBJ2-3; tentative D call: TRBD1 (5 bases). This CDR3 contains 13 residues. The V and J ends lost 0 bases and 9 bases respectively, with 11 bases between them. The V gene's germline CDR1 is SGHRS and CDR2 YFSETQ. CDR3 sequence: CASSLDVSGTQYF. CDR3 sequence (DNA): TGCGCCAGCAGCTTGGATGTCTCAGGGACGCAGTATTTT.

The V call is TRBV5-1, the J call TRBJ2-5; 13 positions match TRBD2. J was trimmed by 5 bases and V by 2 bases; bases with no gene match: 6. Per the germline V gene, CDR1 is SGHRS and CDR2 is YFSETQ. The CDR3 has 16 residues. CDR3 DNA sequence: TGCGCCAGCAGCTTAACTAGCGGGGGGGCTCCGGAGACCCAGTACTTC. Residues: CASSLTSGGAPETQYF.

This rearrangement joins TRBV2 to TRBJ1-1; no firm D call. CDR1 is SNHLY and CDR2 is FYNNEI in the germline V gene. This CDR3 is 13 amino acids long. V was cut by 1 base and J by 10 bases, with 13 bases left in between. The CDR3 region is CASSEGMRGAAFF. The CDR3 DNA reads as TGTGCCAGCAGTGAAGGTATGAGAGGAGCAGCTTTCTTT. Drawing the rest from reference TRBV2 and TRBJ1-1, the complete variable domain is EPEVTQTPSHQVTQMGQEVILRCVPISNHLYFYWYRQILGQKVEFLVSFYNNEISEKSEIFDDQFSVERPDGSNFTLKIRSTKLEDSAMYFCASSEGMRGAAFFGQGTRLTVV.

A few counts support this clone. The chain has TRBV24-1 and TRBJ1-4; the D gene is possibly TRBD1 (5 bases). Deletions cut 5 bases from V and 5 bases from J, with 14 bases between. The CDR3 covers 15 residues. The V gene's germline CDR1 is KGHDR and CDR2 SFDVKD. The CDR3 sequence is CATSGNGGSNEKLFF. For the CDR3, the DNA is TGTGCCACCAGTGGGAACGGGGGATCCAATGAAAAACTGTTTTTT.

The chain carries TRBV9 and TRBJ2-1, with D possibly TRBD2 on 6 matching bases. The germline V gene has CDR1 SGDLS and CDR2 YYNGEE. The CDR3 contains 14 residues. Trimming removed 2 bases from V and 7 bases from J, with 13 bases in between. CDR3 sequence: CASSVFQGGNEQFF. CDR3 nucleotides: TGTGCCAGCAGCGTTTTTCAGGGAGGAAATGAGCAGTTCTTC.

This clone was detected once. This chain links TRBV27 with TRBJ1-6; TRBD1 matches 7 bases. CDR3 length: 15 residues. Germline CDR1 MNHEY, CDR2 SMNVEV (reference sequence). The trim removed 5 bases at V and 7 bases at J, leaving 8 bases unmatched. The CDR3 sequence: CASSPRTGVNSPLHF. The CDR3 bases are TGTGCCAGCAGTCCCCGGACAGGTGTAAATTCACCCCTCCACTTT.

This CDR3 reads CASSPYRLAGSYEQYF. The CDR3 coding sequence is TGCGCCAGCAGCCCCTATCGTTTAGCGGGAAGCTACGAGCAGTACTTC. The J gene is TRBJ2-7, the V gene TRBV5-1; TRBD2 matches at 8 bases. Trimming took 4 bases from V and 3 from J; bases not matched to a gene: 12. This CDR3 region has 16 residues. The germline V gene has CDR1 SGHRS and CDR2 YFSETQ. Full variable domain (remainder filled in from reference TRBV5-1 and TRBJ2-7): KAGVTQTPRYLIKTRGQQVTLSCSPISGHRSVSWYQQTPGQGLQFLFEYFSETQRNKGNFPGRFSGRQFSNSRSEMNVSTLELGDSALYLCASSPYRLAGSYEQYFGPGTRLTVT.

The V and J genes are TRBV2 and TRBJ2-2; D is unclear. Germline loops: CDR1 SNHLY, CDR2 FYNNEI. The CDR3 runs 13 residues. Trimming stripped 8 bases from V and 0 bases from J, with 7 bases between. The DNA for the CDR3 is TGTGCCAGCGCGATCGCGAACACCGGGGAGCTGTTTTTT. This sequence encodes CASAIANTGELFF.

This sequence joins TRBV29-1 and TRBJ1-1; 7 positions match TRBD1. CDR1 SQVTM and CDR2 ANQGSEA come from the germline V gene. V lost 6 bases to trimming and J lost 4 bases; unmatched junction nucleotides: 11. CDR3 length: 14 amino acids. CDR3 DNA: TGCAGCGTCCGACAGGGAGGCTTAGGCACTGAAGCTTTCTTT. This sequence encodes CSVRQGGLGTEAFF. The full variable domain, in which reference TRBV29-1 and TRBJ1-1 provide the parts outside the CDR3, is SAVISQKPSRDICQRGTSLTIQCQVDSQVTMMFWYRQQPGQSLTLIATANQGSEATYESGFVIDKFPISRPNLTFSTLTVSNMSPEDSSIYLCSVRQGGLGTEAFFGQGTRLTVV.

The chain has TRBV7-6 and TRBJ2-7, with 8 nucleotides matching TRBD1. Germline-derived CDR1 and CDR2 are SGHVS and FNYEAQ. The trim removed 8 bases at V and 2 bases at J, leaving 8 bases unmatched. This CDR3 contains 14 residues. DNA for the CDR3: TGTGCCAGCGTCCCGGGACAGGACCCCTACGAGCAGTACTTC. Its translation: CASVPGQDPYEQYF.

This clone was picked up one time. The chain couples TRBV7-2 to TRBJ2-7, with a weak D call TRBD2 (5 bases). The CDR3 totals 14 residues. Trimming left V 5 bases short and J 2 bases short, with 13 bases between. Germline V gene lookup returns CDR1 SGHTA and CDR2 FQGNSA. CDR3 residues: CASSLRTETYEQYF. The CDR3 DNA reads TGTGCCAGCAGCCTAAGGACTGAGACCTACGAGCAGTACTTC.

The chain employs TRBV19 and TRBJ1-1; D is unclear. Per the germline V gene, CDR1 is LNHDA and CDR2 is SQIVND (reference sequence). The CDR3 consists of 12 residues. V dropped 6 bases and J dropped 4 bases, with 9 bases sitting between them. CDR3 region: CASSRSLTEAFF. In nucleotides, the CDR3 is TGTGCCAGTAGCCGTTCCCTCACTGAAGCTTTCTTT.

The rearrangement uses TRBV19 and TRBJ2-3, with D maybe TRBD2 (5 bases). Trimming left V 1 base short and J 8 bases short, with 10 bases between. The CDR3 has 13 residues. Germline assignment: CDR1 LNHDA and CDR2 SQIVND (reference sequence). The CDR3 here is CASSIAGFGTQYF. The CDR3 DNA is TGTGCCAGTAGTATAGCGGGGTTTGGTACGCAGTATTTT.

This clone has just a few counts. The V gene is TRBV28, the J gene TRBJ1-2; maybe TRBD1 (5 bases). The length of the CDR3 is 12 residues. Trimming took 4 bases from V and 4 from J, leaving 7 bases between them. Germline-derived CDR1 and CDR2 are MDHEN and SYDVKM. CDR3 loop: CASSSTVYGYTF. CDR3 in DNA: TGTGCCAGCAGTTCGACAGTCTATGGCTACACCTTC.

This clone was found a few times. The chain carries TRBV3-1 (or the pseudogene TRBV3-2) and TRBJ2-7; TRBD1 matches at 9 bases. V trimming: 5 bases; J trimming: 4 bases; junction bases outside the gene matches: 6. Germline values: CDR1 LGHDT, CDR2 YNNKEL (reference sequence). This CDR3 has 14 residues. The DNA for the CDR3 is TGTGCCAGCAGCGACGGGACAGGGATATACGAGCAGTACTTC. Its translation: CASSDGTGIYEQYF.

This chain uses TRBV20-1 with TRBJ1-4; D perhaps matches TRBD1 (6 bases). The CDR3 is 14 residues long. Germline assignment: CDR1 DFQATT and CDR2 SNEGSKA (reference sequence). Deletions cut 3 bases from V and 4 bases from J, with 12 bases between. The CDR3 loop is CSASRGSLNEKLFF. CDR3 DNA: TGCAGTGCTAGTAGGGGGTCCCTTAATGAAAAACTGTTTTTT.

The V gene is TRBV3-1 (or the pseudogene TRBV3-2), the J gene TRBJ1-2; possible D gene TRBD1, 6 bases. Germline assignment: CDR1 LGHDT and CDR2 YNNKEL (reference sequence). The length of the CDR3 is 15 residues. Trimming took 5 bases from V and 8 from J, leaving 21 bases between them. The CDR3 nucleotides read TGTGCCAGCAGCGAAAGTACGGGCCAGGGGAGAGGCTACACCTTC. Residues: CASSESTGQGRGYTF.

The chain links TRBV27 to TRBJ2-7; possibly TRBD2 for D (6 bases). Germline values: CDR1 MNHEY, CDR2 SMNVEV (reference sequence). This CDR3 region has 13 residues. V lost 7 bases and J lost 7, with 17 bases in between. This chain's CDR3 is CASNPGGSGEQYF. The CDR3 DNA follows: TGTGCCAGCAACCCCGGGGGTAGTGGTGAGCAGTACTTC.

This chain joins TRBV9 and TRBJ1-3; D is possibly TRBD1 (5 bases). Germline V lookup: CDR1 SGDLS, CDR2 YYNGEE. The V end lost 0 bases, the J end lost 0 bases, and 7 bases lay between the germline ends. CDR3 length equals 15 residues. CDR3 sequence (DNA): TGTGCCAGCAGCGTAGCGGGGGACTCTGGAAACACCATATATTTT. Protein sequence: CASSVAGDSGNTIYF.

The chain recombines TRBV5-4 with TRBJ2-3; 9 nucleotides line up with TRBD1. Germline V gene data show CDR1 as SGHNT and CDR2 as YYREEE (reference sequence). V was clipped by 0 bases and J by 5 bases; unmatched bases: 7. The CDR3 totals 16 residues. CDR3 DNA: TGTGCCAGCAGCTTGGAGGGACAGGGAAACGTAGATACGCAGTATTTT. Translation: CASSLEGQGNVDTQYF.

The V and J genes are TRBV9 and TRBJ2-1; 7 bases agree with TRBD2. The V and J ends lost 3 bases and 0 bases, in that order; junction bases with no gene match: 6. From germline, CDR1 is SGDLS and CDR2 YYNGEE. This CDR3 contains 16 residues. CDR3 DNA sequence: TGTGCCAGCAGCGCCTCTAGCGGAAGCTCCTACAATGAGCAGTTCTTC. It yields the protein CASSASSGSSYNEQFF.

The V gene is TRBV7-2, the J gene TRBJ2-3; D unresolved. The CDR3 is made up of 14 amino acids. Trimming left V 3 bases short and J 0 bases short, with 7 bases between. CDR1 and CDR2 (germline): SGHTA, FQGNSA. The CDR3 nucleotides are TGTGCCAGCAGCTTGTCGACTAGCACAGATACGCAGTATTTT. As protein: CASSLSTSTDTQYF.

This clone occurred once. The rearrangement links TRBV5-1 to TRBJ2-7, with 12 bases that match TRBD2. J was trimmed by 0 bases and V by 3 bases; bases with no gene match: 7. The CDR3 covers 17 residues. CDR1 SGHRS and CDR2 YFSETQ come from the germline V gene. This CDR3 is CASSYGLAGGISYEQYF. The CDR3, as DNA: TGCGCCAGCAGCTACGGGCTAGCGGGGGGGATCTCCTACGAGCAGTACTTC. The full variable domain, rest sourced from reference TRBV5-1 and TRBJ2-7, is KAGVTQTPRYLIKTRGQQVTLSCSPISGHRSVSWYQQTPGQGLQFLFEYFSETQRNKGNFPGRFSGRQFSNSRSEMNVSTLELGDSALYLCASSYGLAGGISYEQYFGPGTRLTVT.

This clone was counted between two and nine times. The genes are TRBV20-1 and TRBJ1-6, with no clear D. The CDR3 runs 15 residues. CDR1 and CDR2 (germline): DFQATT, SNEGSKA (reference sequence). V was cut by 3 bases and J by 6 bases, with 15 bases left in between. The CDR3 loop is CSASYSGAGNSPLHF. For the CDR3, the DNA is TGCAGTGCTAGTTATTCGGGCGCGGGTAATTCACCCCTCCACTTT.

This clone was observed a single time. For the CDR3, the DNA is TGCAGCGTTCGTCCGGGTGAGACCCAGTACTTC. Its protein product is CSVRPGETQYF. The rearrangement links TRBV29-1 to TRBJ2-5; D not certain. Looked up from germline, CDR1 is SQVTM and CDR2 is ANQGSEA. The CDR3 consists of 11 residues. Trimming cost V 5 bases and J 5 bases, with 9 bases left between them.

The chain uses TRBV28 and TRBJ2-7, with D tentatively TRBD1 (6 bases). CDR3 length: 19 amino acids. Between the trimmed V and J ends, which lost 5 bases and 5 bases, there was a span of 31 bases. Germline V gene lookup returns CDR1 MDHEN and CDR2 SYDVKM. For the CDR3, the DNA is TGTGCCAGCAGTCCCGTATATGGTACCTCGGGACAAGGTTCCGACGAGCAGTACTTC. Its protein is CASSPVYGTSGQGSDEQYF. Full variable domain (remainder filled in from reference TRBV28 and TRBJ2-7): DVKVTQSSRYLVKRTGEKVFLECVQDMDHENMFWYRQDPGLGLRLIYFSYDVKMKEKGDIPEGYSVSREKKERFSLILESASTNQTSMYLCASSPVYGTSGQGSDEQYFGPGTRLTVT.

This chain links TRBV28 with TRBJ2-5; TRBD2 matches 11 bases. Looked up from germline, CDR1 is MDHEN and CDR2 is SYDVKM. V was pared by 4 bases and J by 0 bases, with 4 bases of the junction left unmatched. The CDR3 spans 16 residues. CDR3 residues: CASSSRTSGYQETQYF. CDR3 DNA: TGTGCCAGCAGTTCCCGGACTAGCGGGTACCAAGAGACCCAGTACTTC.

The chain uses TRBV24-1 and TRBJ2-1; 9 nucleotides agree with TRBD2. V lost 5 bases, J lost 2 bases, and 3 bases stayed unmatched. Germline CDR1 and CDR2: KGHDR and SFDVKD. This CDR3 is built from 15 residues. The DNA of the CDR3 is TGTGCCACCAGTGCCAGCGGGAGGACCTACAATGAGCAGTTCTTC. Translated: CATSASGRTYNEQFF.